The 21 T cell receptor beta chains in this list originate from one sample, sequenced in a study of T cells in Graves' hyperthyroidism and ophthalmopathy. Regions amplified from RNA transcripts were the TCR beta CDR3 regions. The study used the HTBI primer set for a first-round RT-PCR of the TCR CDR3. Using its own MiXCR run on the multiplex PCR reads, TCRdb lists one record per CDR3 protein. This sample has about 210,000 distinct CDR3 sequences; roughly 18% occur once, and the top ten carry roughly 50%. The material sequenced was blood. These receptors all stem from a man in his fifties or sixties with Graves' hyperthyroidism.

The chain carries TRBV7-8 and TRBJ1-5; D is ambiguous. Germline CDR1 reads SGHVS; CDR2 reads FQNEAQ. This CDR3 is built from 15 residues. Trimming left V 5 bases short and J 1 base short, with 12 bases between. CDR3 protein: CASSAGRVSNQPQHF. CDR3 in DNA: TGTGCCAGCAGCGCAGGACGGGTCAGCAATCAGCCCCAGCATTTT.

This clonotype was recorded many times. The CDR3 nucleotides are TGCAGTGCTAGAACGTATCTGGACTACAATGAGCAGTTCTTC. This translates into CSARTYLDYNEQFF. This chain links TRBV20-1 with TRBJ2-1; D remains ambiguous. This CDR3 has 14 residues. Germline lookup yields CDR1 DFQATT and CDR2 SNEGSKA (reference sequence). V lost 2 bases to trimming and J lost 3 bases, with 11 bases between them.

This clonotype was recorded many times. The chain links TRBV7-2 to TRBJ2-1, with 9 nucleotides matching TRBD2. The J segment lost 8 bases and the V segment lost 1 base, leaving 6 bases of the junction unmatched. The CDR3 sequence is 15 residues long. CDR1 is SGHTA and CDR2 is FQGNSA in the germline V gene. CDR3 residues: CASSLEFSGSYEQFF. In DNA form, the CDR3 reads TGTGCCAGCAGCTTAGAATTTAGCGGGAGCTATGAGCAGTTCTTC.

This clonotype was counted a few times. This chain links TRBV20-1 with TRBJ2-5; D perhaps matches TRBD1 (6 bases). The CDR3 runs 14 residues. Germline lookup yields CDR1 DFQATT and CDR2 SNEGSKA (reference sequence). V was trimmed by 5 bases and J by 5 bases, leaving 18 bases between them. CDR3 region: CSAQIGGRGETQYF. The CDR3 DNA follows: TGCAGTGCTCAAATAGGGGGAAGAGGTGAGACCCAGTACTTC.

This clonotype was seen many times. The rearrangement links TRBV20-1 to TRBJ1-1, with a possible D match to TRBD1 (5 bases). Trimming pared 2 bases from V and 4 bases from J, leaving 11 bases between. In germline, CDR1 is DFQATT, CDR2 SNEGSKA (reference sequence). There are 13 residues in the CDR3. The CDR3 protein is CSARPGSATEAFF. CDR3 bases: TGCAGTGCTAGACCAGGGTCGGCCACTGAAGCTTTCTTT.

This clonotype was seen at least ten times. V gene TRBV12-3 or TRBV12-4 combines with J gene TRBJ1-1; D might be TRBD1 (5 bases). This CDR3 is 15 amino acids long. Trimming took off 5 bases at V and 6 bases at J, with 19 bases between the two ends. CDR3 DNA: TGTGCCAGCAGTAACCCCGGGACGGTTATTGCTGAAGCTTTCTTT. Its protein product is CASSNPGTVIAEAFF.

This chain links TRBV5-8 with TRBJ1-6; 8 bases align to TRBD1. Germline V lookup: CDR1 SGHTS, CDR2 YDEGEE. V lost 3 bases to trimming and J lost 5 bases; unmatched junction nucleotides: 4. The CDR3 length is 15 residues. CDR3 region: CASSWGTGDNSPLHF. The DNA for the CDR3 is TGTGCCAGCAGCTGGGGGACAGGAGATAATTCACCCCTCCACTTT.

The sample holds a few counts of this clonotype. The rearrangement joins TRBV6-1 to TRBJ1-5; TRBD1 might be the D (5 bases). The CDR3 sequence is 14 residues long. The germline V gene encodes CDR1 MNHNS and CDR2 SASEGT. V lost 6 bases to trimming and J lost 5 bases, with 14 bases between them. CDR3 sequence reads: CASRSWQGDQPQHF. In nucleotides, the CDR3 is TGTGCCAGCAGGTCCTGGCAGGGAGATCAGCCCCAGCATTTT.

This clonotype has a handful of counts. This may arise from a read error, as a much more abundant clone is one base away. The chain recombines TRBV11-2 with TRBJ2-7, with 10 bases matching TRBD1. Per germline, CDR1 SGHAT and CDR2 FQNNGV. The CDR3 totals 16 residues. Trimming removed 8 bases from V and 5 bases from J; junction bases left unmatched: 15. The CDR3 loop is CASGSNRDRGFHEQYF. The CDR3 bases are TGTGCCAGCGGCTCCAACCGGGACAGGGGTTTCCACGAGCAGTACTTC.

This clonotype was counted ten times or more. The V gene is TRBV7-8, the J gene TRBJ1-2; D gene unclear. V lost 1 base to trimming and J lost 8 bases, with 14 bases between them. The germline V gene has CDR1 SGHVS and CDR2 FQNEAQ. CDR3 length: 14 residues. The CDR3 nucleotides are TGTGCCAGCAGCTTAGTTGCCGGACGAAGGGGCTACACCTTC. Amino acid sequence: CASSLVAGRRGYTF.

This clonotype has more than one count but fewer than ten. The rearrangement uses TRBV3-1 and TRBJ2-1, with TRBD2 matching 8 bases. Germline V gene sequence: CDR1 LGHDT, CDR2 YNNKEL (reference sequence). The CDR3 covers 17 residues. Germline trimming cut 4 bases from V and 3 bases from J; bases unmatched to any gene: 11. CDR3 coding DNA: TGTGCCAGCAGCCCCCGGGGTAGCGGGGCGGGCTACAATGAGCAGTTCTTC. It is translated as CASSPRGSGAGYNEQFF.

This clonotype came up a few times. The chain joins TRBV6-2 or TRBV6-3 to TRBJ2-2; 7 positions match TRBD1. Germline CDR1 is MNHEY and CDR2 is SVGEGT. CDR3 length: 15 amino acids. The trim removed 2 bases at V and 4 bases at J, leaving 4 bases unmatched. CDR3 protein: CASSYRGQPTGELFF. The DNA of the CDR3 is TGTGCCAGCAGTTACCGGGGACAGCCCACCGGGGAGCTGTTTTTT.

In its sample, this clonotype was seen many times. V is TRBV13 and J is TRBJ1-6, with D possibly TRBD1 on 5 matching bases. The V and J ends lost 2 bases and 6 bases respectively, with 14 bases between them. CDR3 length: 16 amino acids. CDR1 and CDR2 (germline): PRHDT, FYEKMQ (reference sequence). CDR3 sequence (DNA): TGTGCCAGCAGCTTAACCACCGGGACGGCTAATTCACCCCTCCACTTT. It is translated as CASSLTTGTANSPLHF. The whole variable domain, remainder taken from reference TRBV13 and TRBJ1-6, is AAGVIQSPRHLIKEKRETATLKCYPIPRHDTVYWYQQGPGQDPQFLISFYEKMQSDKGSIPDRFSAQQFSDYHSELNMSSLELGDSALYFCASSLTTGTANSPLHFGNGTRLTVT.

This chain joins TRBV14 and TRBJ2-5, with 8 positions matching TRBD2. Germline loops: CDR1 SGHDN, CDR2 FVKESK. The CDR3 length is 15 residues. The ends lost 6 bases at V and 5 bases at J; junction bases unmatched: 11. The CDR3 here is CASRSSGSGGETQYF. The CDR3 DNA reads TGTGCCAGCAGATCAAGCGGGAGTGGTGGTGAGACCCAGTACTTC.

This clonotype was seen repeatedly, ten times or more. The genes are TRBV4-1 and TRBJ1-6, with a weak D call TRBD1 (5 bases). The germline V and J ends were trimmed by 6 bases and 6 bases, with 15 bases remaining between them. The CDR3 is 15 amino acids. Per germline, CDR1 MGHRA and CDR2 YSYEKL. In DNA form, the CDR3 reads TGCGCCAGCAGATCGCCCGGGACCGCTAATTCACCCCTCCACTTT. This translates into CASRSPGTANSPLHF.

This clonotype has just a few counts. The genes are TRBV5-6 and TRBJ1-1; weak D call: TRBD1 (5 bases). In germline, CDR1 is SGHDT, CDR2 YYEEEE. V shed 0 bases and J shed 0 bases, with 9 bases lying between them. The length of the CDR3 is 15 residues. DNA of the CDR3: TGTGCCAGCAGCTTGGACGGACACCTGAACACTGAAGCTTTCTTT. As protein: CASSLDGHLNTEAFF.

In this sample, this clonotype turned up a few times. The chain employs TRBV5-4 and TRBJ2-1; TRBD2 matches 9 bases. The germline gives CDR1 SGHNT, CDR2 YYREEE (reference sequence). J lost 2 bases, V lost 4 bases, and 4 bases had no gene match. The CDR3 loop spans 15 amino acids. CDR3: CASSAGTSPYNEQFF. For the CDR3, the DNA is TGTGCCAGCAGCGCCGGGACTAGCCCCTACAATGAGCAGTTCTTC.

V gene TRBV30 combines with J gene TRBJ1-1; 9 bases map to TRBD1. CDR3 length: 11 amino acids. V lost 2 bases and J lost 11; bases outside the gene matches: 3. CDR1 is GTSNPN, CDR2 SVGIG, per germline (reference sequence). CDR3 region: CAWSTGGAAFF. CDR3 bases: TGTGCCTGGAGTACAGGGGGCGCGGCTTTCTTT.

In its sample, this clonotype was seen a few times. For the CDR3, the DNA is TGTGCCAGCAGCTCCGAGCGGTACACCGGGGAGCTGTTTTTT. The encoded protein is CASSSERYTGELFF. V usage is TRBV11-2 and J usage is TRBJ2-2; D possibly corresponds to TRBD2 (5 bases). Germline CDR1 SGHAT, CDR2 FQNNGV. The CDR3 is 14 residues long. Trimming removed 4 bases from V and 3 bases from J, with 9 bases in between.

This clonotype was observed many times. DNA for the CDR3: TGTGCCAGCAGGGAGGACAGGGATTTTCACTATGGCTACACCTTC. As protein: CASREDRDFHYGYTF. The chain employs TRBV2 and TRBJ1-2, with 8 bases fitting TRBD1. The CDR3 has 15 amino acids. Losses at the gene ends were 6 bases for V and 3 bases for J; bases not matched to a gene: 9. Germline V lookup: CDR1 SNHLY, CDR2 FYNNEI.

This clonotype was detected a few times. This chain uses TRBV19 with TRBJ1-2; D gene ambiguous. V was shortened by 4 bases and J by 10 bases, with 10 bases between the two germline ends. This CDR3 is 11 amino acids long. Germline CDR1 reads LNHDA; CDR2 reads SQIVND (reference sequence). The CDR3 nucleotides are TGTGCCAGTAGTACCGGTGGGATCTACACCTTC. Translation: CASSTGGIYTF.